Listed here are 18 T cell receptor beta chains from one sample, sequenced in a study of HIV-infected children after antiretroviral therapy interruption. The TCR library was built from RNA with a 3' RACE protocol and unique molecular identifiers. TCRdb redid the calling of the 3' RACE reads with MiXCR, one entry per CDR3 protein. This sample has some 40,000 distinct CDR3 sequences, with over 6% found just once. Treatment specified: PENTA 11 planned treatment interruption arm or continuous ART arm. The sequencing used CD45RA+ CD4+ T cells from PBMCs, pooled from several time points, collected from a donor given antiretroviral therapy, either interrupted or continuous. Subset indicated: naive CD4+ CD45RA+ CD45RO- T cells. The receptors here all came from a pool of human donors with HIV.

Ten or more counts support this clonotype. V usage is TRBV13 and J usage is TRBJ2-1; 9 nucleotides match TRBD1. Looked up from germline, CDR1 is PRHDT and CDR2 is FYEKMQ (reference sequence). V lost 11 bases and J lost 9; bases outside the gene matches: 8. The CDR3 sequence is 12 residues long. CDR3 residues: CAVGTGTAEQFF. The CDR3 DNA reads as TGTGCCGTAGGGACAGGGACTGCTGAGCAGTTCTTC.

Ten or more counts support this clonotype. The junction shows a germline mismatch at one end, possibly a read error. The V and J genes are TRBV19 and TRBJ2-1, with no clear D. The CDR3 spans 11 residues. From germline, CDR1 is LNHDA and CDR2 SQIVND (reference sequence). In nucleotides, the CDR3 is TGTGCCAGCAGTAGGGATGCTGAGCAGTTCTTC. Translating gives CASSRDAEQFF.

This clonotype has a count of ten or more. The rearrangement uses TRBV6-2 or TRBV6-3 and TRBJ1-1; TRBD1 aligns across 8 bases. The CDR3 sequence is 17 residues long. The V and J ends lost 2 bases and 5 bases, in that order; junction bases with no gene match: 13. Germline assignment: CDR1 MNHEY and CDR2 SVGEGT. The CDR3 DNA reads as TGTGCCAGCAGTTACAGGATGGTAGGACAGGGCCGGACTGAAGCTTTCTTT. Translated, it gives CASSYRMVGQGRTEAFF.

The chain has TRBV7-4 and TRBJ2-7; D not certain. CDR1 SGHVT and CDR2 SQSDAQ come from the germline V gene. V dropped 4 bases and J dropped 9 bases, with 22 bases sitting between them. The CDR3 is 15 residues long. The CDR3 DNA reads TGTGCCAGCAGCTCTAACTATTCTCCCGACTGGTGGCAGTACTTC. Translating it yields CASSSNYSPDWWQYF.

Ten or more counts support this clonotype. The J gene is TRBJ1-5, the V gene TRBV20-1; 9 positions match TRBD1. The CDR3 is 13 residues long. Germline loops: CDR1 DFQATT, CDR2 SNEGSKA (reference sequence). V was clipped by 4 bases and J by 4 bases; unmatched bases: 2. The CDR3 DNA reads TGCAGTGCTAAACAGGGGGCGAATCAGCCCCAGCATTTT. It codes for CSAKQGANQPQHF.

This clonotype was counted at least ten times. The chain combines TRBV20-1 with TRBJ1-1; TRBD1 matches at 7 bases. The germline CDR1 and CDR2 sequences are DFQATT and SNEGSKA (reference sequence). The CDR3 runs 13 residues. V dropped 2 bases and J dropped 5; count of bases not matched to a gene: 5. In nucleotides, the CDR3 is TGCAGTGCTAGAAGACAGGGTTGGACTGAAGCTTTCTTT. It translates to CSARRQGWTEAFF.

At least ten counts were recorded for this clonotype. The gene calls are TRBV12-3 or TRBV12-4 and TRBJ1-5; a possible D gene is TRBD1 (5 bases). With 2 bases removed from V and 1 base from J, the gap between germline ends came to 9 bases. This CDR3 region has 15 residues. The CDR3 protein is CASSLRQGSNQPQHF. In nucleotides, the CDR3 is TGTGCCAGCAGTTTAAGGCAGGGAAGCAATCAGCCCCAGCATTTT.

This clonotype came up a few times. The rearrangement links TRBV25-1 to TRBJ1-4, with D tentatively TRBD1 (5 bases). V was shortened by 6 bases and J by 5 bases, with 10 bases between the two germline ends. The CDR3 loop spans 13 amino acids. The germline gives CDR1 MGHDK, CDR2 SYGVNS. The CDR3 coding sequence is TGTGCCAGCAGAGACGAGGGGAATGAAAAACTGTTTTTT. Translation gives CASRDEGNEKLFF.

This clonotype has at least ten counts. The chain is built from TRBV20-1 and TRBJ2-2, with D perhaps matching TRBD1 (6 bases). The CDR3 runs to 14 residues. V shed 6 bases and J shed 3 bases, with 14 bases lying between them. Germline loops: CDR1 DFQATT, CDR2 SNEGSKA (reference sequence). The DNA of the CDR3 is TGCAGTGCCAGAACAGGGTTCCACACCGGGGAGCTGTTTTTT. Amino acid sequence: CSARTGFHTGELFF.

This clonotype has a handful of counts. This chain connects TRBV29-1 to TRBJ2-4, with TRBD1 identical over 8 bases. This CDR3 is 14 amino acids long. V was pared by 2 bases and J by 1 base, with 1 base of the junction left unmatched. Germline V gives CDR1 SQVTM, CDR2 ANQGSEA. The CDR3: CSVEQGAAKNIQYF. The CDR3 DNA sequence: TGCAGCGTTGAACAGGGGGCGGCCAAAAACATTCAGTACTTC.

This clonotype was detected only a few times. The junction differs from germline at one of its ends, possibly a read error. The CDR3 here is CASSDASGNSPLYF. The CDR3, as DNA: TGTGCCAGCAGTGATGCCAGTGGCAATTCGCCCCTCTACTTT. The chain uses TRBV10-3 and TRBJ1-6; D not resolved. This CDR3 is 14 amino acids long. The V gene's germline CDR1 is ENHRY and CDR2 SYGVKD.

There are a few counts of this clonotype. CDR3 in DNA: TGTGCCAGCAGCCCGCGGGGGGTCTACAATGAGCAGTTCTTC. Protein product: CASSPRGVYNEQFF. The gene calls are TRBV3-1 and TRBJ2-1; 8 bases map to TRBD2. Germline V gives CDR1 LGHDT, CDR2 YNNKEL (reference sequence). This CDR3 comprises 14 residues. V trimming: 4 bases; J trimming: 3 bases; junction bases outside the gene matches: 2.

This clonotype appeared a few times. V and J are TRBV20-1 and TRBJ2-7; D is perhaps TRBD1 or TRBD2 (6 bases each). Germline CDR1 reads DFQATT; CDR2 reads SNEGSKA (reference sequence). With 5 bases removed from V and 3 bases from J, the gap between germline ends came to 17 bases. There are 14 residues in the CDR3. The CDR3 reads CSALAGGQVYEQYF. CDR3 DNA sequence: TGCAGTGCTTTGGCCGGGGGCCAAGTCTACGAGCAGTACTTC.

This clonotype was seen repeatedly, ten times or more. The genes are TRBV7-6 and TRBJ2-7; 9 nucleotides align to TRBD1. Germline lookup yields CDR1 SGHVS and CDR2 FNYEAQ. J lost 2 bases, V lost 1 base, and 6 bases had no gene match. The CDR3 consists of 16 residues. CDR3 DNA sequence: TGTGCCAGCAGCTTAGGGATACGGACAGGGGCCTACGAGCAGTACTTC. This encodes CASSLGIRTGAYEQYF.

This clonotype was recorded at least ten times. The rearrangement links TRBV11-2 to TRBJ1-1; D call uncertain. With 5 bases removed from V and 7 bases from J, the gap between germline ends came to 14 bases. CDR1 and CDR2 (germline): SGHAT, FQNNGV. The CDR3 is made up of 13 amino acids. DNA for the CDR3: TGTGCCAGCAGCCTACGGCGATACGGTGAAGCTTTCTTT. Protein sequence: CASSLRRYGEAFF.

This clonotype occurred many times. The CDR3 region is CASSQTPVTGLLSGNTIYF. CDR3 nucleotides: TGCGCCAGCAGCCAAACACCGGTCACAGGTCTTCTATCTGGAAACACCATATATTTT. The genes are TRBV4-3 and TRBJ1-3; D perhaps matches TRBD1 (5 bases). There are 19 residues in the CDR3. Trimming shortened V by 2 bases and J by 1 base, and 21 bases separated the two germline ends. Germline V gives CDR1 LGHNA, CDR2 YSLEER.

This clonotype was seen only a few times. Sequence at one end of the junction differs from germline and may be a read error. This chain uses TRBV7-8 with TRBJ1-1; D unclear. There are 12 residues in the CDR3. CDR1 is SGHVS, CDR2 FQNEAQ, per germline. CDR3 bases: TGTGGCAGCAGCTTCACTGCCGGTGAAGCTTTCTTT. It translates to CGSSFTAGEAFF.

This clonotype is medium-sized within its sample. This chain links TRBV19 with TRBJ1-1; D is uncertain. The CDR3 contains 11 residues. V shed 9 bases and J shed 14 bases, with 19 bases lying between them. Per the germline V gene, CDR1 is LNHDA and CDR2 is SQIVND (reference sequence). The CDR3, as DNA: TGTGCCAGGACAACAAACACAGAAGTCTTCTTT. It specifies CARTTNTEVFF. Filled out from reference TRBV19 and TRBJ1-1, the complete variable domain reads DGGITQSPKYLFRKEGQNVTLSCEQNLNHDAMYWYRQDPGQGLRLIYYSQIVNDFQKGDIAEGYSVSREKKESFPLTVTSAQKNPTAFYLCARTTNTEVFFGQGTRLTVV.